This TCR beta chain was observed in a study of blood T cell repertoires in COVID-19. In the original processing: By means of reference gene primer amplification, nucleated cell counts were estimated. Generated by immunoSEQ multiplex PCR, the TCRdb table keeps only in-frame clones and is missing some. D and trimming come from the DNA, and the V and J calls and clone size come from that table. The repertoire holds over 65,000 clones, over 80% seen once, with about 1.2% in the top ten. Trimming removed 7 bases from V and 8 bases from J, with 20 bases in between. Germline loops: CDR1 MNHEY, CDR2 SVGAGI. This CDR3 region has 14 residues.

Sequenced sample: peripheral blood. The rearrangement joins TRBV6-5 to TRBJ1-2; the D is unclear. The source of this sequence is a human donor in a cohort sampled during active COVID-19. CDR3 in DNA: TGTGCCAGCACCGAAGGACTCTGGGGTTGGGGCTACACCTTC. This gives the protein CASTEGLWGWGYTF.